Each of the 4 T cell receptor beta chains below was sequenced from the same sample in a study of cytomegalovirus exposure and HLA in healthy donors. Amplification used 60 Vbeta primers and 13 Jbeta primers. Generated by immunoSEQ multiplex PCR, the TCRdb table keeps only in-frame clones and is missing some. Of fewer than 200,000 clones listed, around 81% are singletons. The sequencing sample was made of PBMCs. These receptors originate from a woman in her 30s in good health and CMV-seronegative.

This chain joins TRBV21-1 and TRBJ1-5. TRBV21-1 is reported as a pseudogene. The CDR3 is 16 amino acids. The CDR3 loop is CASSEPGPGKNQPQHF. The CDR3 bases are TGTGCCAGCAGCGAACCTGGACCCGGGAAAAATCAGCCCCAGCATTTT.

There are a few counts of this clone. The rearrangement links TRBV7-9 to TRBJ2-5; 8 nucleotides agree with TRBD1. This CDR3 region has 15 residues. The ends lost 4 bases at V and 4 bases at J; junction bases unmatched: 8. Germline values: CDR1 SEHNR, CDR2 FQNEAQ (reference sequence). CDR3 nucleotides: TGTGCCAGCAGCTCCAGGCAGGGGGCGAGAGAGACCCAGTACTTC. Translating gives CASSSRQGARETQYF.

In its sample, this clone was seen once. One junction end disagrees with the germline gene, perhaps due to a read error. The V and J genes are TRBV7-9 and TRBJ2-7, with 7 bases that match TRBD2. The CDR3 spans 15 residues. Per germline, CDR1 SEHNR and CDR2 FQNEAQ (reference sequence). The CDR3 DNA sequence: TGTTCCAGCAGCGGGGCTACCGGGAGAGTCTACGAGCAGTACTTC. This gives the protein CSSSGATGRVYEQYF. Filled out from reference TRBV7-9 and TRBJ2-7, the complete variable domain reads DTGVSQNPRHKITKRGQNVTFRCDPISEHNRLYWYRQTLGQGPEFLTYFQNEAQLEKSRLLSDRFSAERPKGSFSTLEIQRTEQGDSAMYLCSSSGATGRVYEQYFGPGTRLTVT.

The chain carries TRBV19 and TRBJ1-2; tentative D call: TRBD1 (6 bases). CDR1 and CDR2 from the germline V gene are LNHDA and SQIVND (reference sequence). The V end was cut by 4 bases, the J end by 7 bases, with 22 bases between. The length of the CDR3 is 16 residues. CDR3 in amino acids: CASSSYLVQGEAGYTF. In DNA, the CDR3 is TGTGCCAGTAGTAGTTATCTTGTACAGGGCGAGGCTGGCTACACCTTC.